This TCR beta chain was sequenced in a study of CXCR3-negative and CXCR3-positive naive CD8 T cells. The study, taken as a whole, reports: Naive cells with CXCR3 showed TRB CDR3s that were more hydrophobic than those in CXCR3-negative naive cells.

The authors prepared UMI-labeled TRB cDNA libraries by 5' RACE. TCRdb re-called the 5' RACE reads; every CDR3 protein appears as one record, without DNA. The listing contains 60,000 to 70,000 distinct CDR3 sequences. Germline CDR1 is SGHRS and CDR2 is YFSETQ. The CDR3 has 15 amino acids. Notes on this clonotype: As yet, its antigen is unknown.

The sorter processed each CD8+ T cell subset in triplicate at hundreds of thousands of cells apiece. The sequencing input was naive CXCR3+ CD8+ T cells from blood. Described subset: CD45RO-CCR7+CD27+CD95- naive CD8+ T cells expressing CXCR3 (TNR3+). The genes are TRBV5-1 and TRBJ2-1; the TRBD2 assignment by TCRdb is unverifiable without DNA. The TCR was taken from a human donor in good health. Some clones in this sample may be carry-over from other donors' samples. The CDR3 here is CASSYELALLNEQFF.